Each of the 2 T cell receptor beta chains below was sequenced from the same sample in a study of T cells in Graves' hyperthyroidism and ophthalmopathy (dated by TCRdb to between 2019 and 2020). The library was produced with multiplex PCR. The sample was run on an Illumina HiSeq 2000. The TCR beta CDR3 regions were amplified from the RNA transcripts. For the first round of RT-PCR on the TCR CDR3, the HTBI primer set was used together with the Qiagen OneStep RT-PCR kit. TCRdb itself trimmed the public reads at Q25 with fastp, ran MiXCR and retained productive beta chains. Rows with one shared CDR3 protein collapse into an entry with the most common genes and DNA. The sample table records about 590,000 distinct CDR3 sequences; about 15% of these occur just once. The ten largest clones represent 7.3% of the sample. Sequenced material: blood. All receptors derive from a woman between 25 and 40 years old with Graves' hyperthyroidism.

This clonotype was detected ten times or more. The chain links TRBV3-1 to TRBJ2-7; a possible D gene is TRBD2 (6 bases). V gave up 2 bases and J gave up 2 bases, with 13 bases separating them. Germline CDR1 and CDR2: LGHDT and YNNKEL (reference sequence). The CDR3 spans 15 residues. The CDR3 region is CASSQPRGLTYEQYF. The CDR3 DNA sequence: TGTGCCAGCAGCCAACCCCGGGGACTTACCTACGAGCAGTACTTC.

The chain joins TRBV4-3 to TRBJ1-4; possible D gene TRBD1, 5 bases. V was trimmed by 0 bases and J by 10 bases, leaving 15 bases between them. The CDR3 contains 15 residues. Germline V CDR1 and CDR2: LGHNA, YSLEER. The chain's CDR3 is CASSQDGQGRVKLFF. The DNA of the CDR3 is TGCGCCAGCAGCCAAGACGGGCAGGGTCGGGTAAAACTGTTTTTT.